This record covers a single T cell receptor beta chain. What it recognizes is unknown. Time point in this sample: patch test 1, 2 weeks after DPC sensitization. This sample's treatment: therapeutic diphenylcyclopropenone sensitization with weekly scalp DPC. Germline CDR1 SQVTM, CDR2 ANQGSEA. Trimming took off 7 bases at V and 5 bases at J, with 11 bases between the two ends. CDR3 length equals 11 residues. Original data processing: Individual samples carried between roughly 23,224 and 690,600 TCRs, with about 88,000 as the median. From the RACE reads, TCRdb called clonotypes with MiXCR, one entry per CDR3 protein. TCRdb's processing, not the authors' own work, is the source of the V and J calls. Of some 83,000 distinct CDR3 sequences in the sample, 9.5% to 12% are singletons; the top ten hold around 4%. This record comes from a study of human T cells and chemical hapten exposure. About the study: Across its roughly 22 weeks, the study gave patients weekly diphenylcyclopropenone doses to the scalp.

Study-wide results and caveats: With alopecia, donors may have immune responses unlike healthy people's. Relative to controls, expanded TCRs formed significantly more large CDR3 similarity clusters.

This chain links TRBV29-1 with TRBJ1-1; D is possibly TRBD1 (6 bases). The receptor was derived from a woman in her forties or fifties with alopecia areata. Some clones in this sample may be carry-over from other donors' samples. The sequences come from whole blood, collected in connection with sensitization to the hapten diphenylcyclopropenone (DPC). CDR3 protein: CSAGRGTEAFF. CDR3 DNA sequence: TGCAGCGCGGGGAGGGGGACTGAAGCTTTCTTT.